This T cell receptor (beta chain) comes out of a study of blood T cell repertoires in COVID-19. The overall study: Acute-phase and convalescent COVID-19 samples originated in the United States, Italy and Spain. T cells, B-cell-depleted T cells, or PBMCs supplied cDNA or gDNA.

The participants were between roughly 18 and 100 years old and came from under 25 US areas. Profiling relied on immunoSEQ multiplex PCR, and the TCRdb table lists in-frame clones only, not all of them. The sample carries about 400,000 clones, approximately 89% recorded once. The CDR3 has 14 amino acids. The V segment lost 3 bases and the J segment 2 bases; nucleotides outside the gene matches: 3. Germline-derived CDR1 and CDR2 are MDHEN and SYDVKM. The sequenced sample consisted of PBMCs or T cells enriched from blood (not recorded which). The receptor was isolated from a woman aged 25 to 39 who had recovered from COVID-19. The chain recombines TRBV28 with TRBJ2-7; TRBD2 matches 8 bases. This chain's CDR3 is CASSFGLATYEQYF. The CDR3 DNA follows: TGTGCCAGCAGTTTCGGACTAGCAACCTACGAGCAGTACTTC. Full variable domain (outside the CDR3, taken from reference TRBV28 and TRBJ2-7): DVKVTQSSRYLVKRTGEKVFLECVQDMDHENMFWYRQDPGLGLRLIYFSYDVKMKEKGDIPEGYSVSREKKERFSLILESASTNQTSMYLCASSFGLATYEQYFGPGTRLTVT.